This TCR beta chain was identified during a study of T cell changes during pregnancy in multiple sclerosis. Germline CDR1 is MNHEY and CDR2 is SVGAGI. After removal of 8 bases from V and 1 base from J, the junction contained 8 bases not matched to a gene. The CDR3 loop spans 14 amino acids. Produced via immunoSEQ multiplex PCR; TCRdb's table is partial and in-frame only. The sample consists of 30,000 to 40,000 clones, about 95% of them appearing once. The source was CD4+ T cells from peripheral blood mononuclear cells, collected in the second trimester of pregnancy. This chain links TRBV6-5 with TRBJ2-7; 7 nucleotides match TRBD2. The clonotype originates from a female donor with multiple sclerosis, enrolled in a pregnancy study. CDR3 nucleotides: TGTGCCAGCGGGGTTGGGGGGGTTTCCTACGAGCAGTACTTC. Protein sequence: CASGVGGVSYEQYF.